A single sample is the source of the 28 T cell receptor beta chains below, sequenced in a study of T cell clonotyping in hematopoietic cell transplantation. Assay used: immunoSEQ multiplex PCR; TCRdb lists only in-frame clones, some missing. The sample lists around 6,000 clones; roughly 70% were seen once. Sample: PBMCs, taken 180 days after allogeneic stem cell transplant. Receptors originate from a male patient between 50 and 60 years old who had an allogeneic stem cell transplant from an unrelated donor, so the T cells may come from the graft donor. Some clones in this sample may be carry-over from other donors' samples.

This sequence joins TRBV2 and TRBJ2-5, with unresolved D. This CDR3 has 11 residues. Germline V gene data show CDR1 as SNHLY and CDR2 as FYNNEI. Trimming left V 0 bases short and J 9 bases short, with 5 bases between. The CDR3 spells CASSEAPAQYF. The CDR3 DNA reads as TGTGCCAGCAGTGAAGCGCCTGCCCAGTACTTC.

This clone showed up just a few times. The chain links TRBV6-6 to TRBJ1-2; D remains ambiguous. The CDR3 length is 13 residues. Trimming removed 4 bases at V and 4 bases at J, with 10 bases between. Germline lookup yields CDR1 MNHNY and CDR2 SVGAGI (reference sequence). DNA of the CDR3: TGTGCCAGCAGTTCCTCGGCTCGCTATGGCTACACCTTC. This gives the protein CASSSSARYGYTF.

This chain links TRBV9 with TRBJ2-1, with 13 bases that match TRBD2. With 4 bases clipped from V and 4 bases from J, the junction kept 5 bases outside the gene matches. Per the germline V gene, CDR1 is SGDLS and CDR2 is YYNGEE. The CDR3 has 16 residues. CDR3 nucleotide sequence: TGTGCCAGCAGCTTTCAACTAGCGGGAGGGTACAATGAGCAGTTCTTC. Translating gives CASSFQLAGGYNEQFF. Drawing the rest from reference TRBV9 and TRBJ2-1, the complete variable domain is DSGVTQTPKHLITATGQRVTLRCSPRSGDLSVYWYQQSLDQGLQFLIQYYNGEERAKGNILERFSAQQFPDLHSELNLSSLELGDSALYFCASSFQLAGGYNEQFFGPGTRLTVL.

The genes are TRBV4-3 and TRBJ2-3, with TRBD2 matching over 13 bases. The CDR3 consists of 17 residues. With 0 bases clipped from V and 4 bases from J, the junction kept 4 bases outside the gene matches. Germline assignment: CDR1 LGHNA and CDR2 YSLEER. CDR3 amino acids: CASSQDGLAGDSDTQYF. The CDR3 DNA reads TGCGCCAGCAGCCAAGATGGACTAGCGGGAGATTCAGATACGCAGTATTTT.

V is TRBV28 and J is TRBJ1-2, with no clear D. Germline CDR1 MDHEN, CDR2 SYDVKM. There are 13 residues in the CDR3. Trimming cost V 3 bases and J 8 bases, with 13 bases left between them. The CDR3 DNA is TGTGCCAGCAGTTTGTCGTCTGGGTTCGGCTACACCTTC. It encodes CASSLSSGFGYTF.

V usage is TRBV12-5 and J usage is TRBJ1-5; D not resolved. Germline V gene data show CDR1 as LGHNT and CDR2 as FRNRAP. Deletions cut 1 base from V and 3 bases from J, with 7 bases between. The CDR3 sequence is 14 residues long. The CDR3: CASGLGGYNQPQHF. CDR3 DNA: TGTGCTAGTGGTTTGGGAGGGTACAATCAGCCCCAGCATTTT.

This chain links TRBV19 with TRBJ1-4; no clear D. Looked up from germline, CDR1 is LNHDA and CDR2 is SQIVND (reference sequence). This CDR3 has 15 residues. V lost 2 bases, J lost 0 bases, and 7 bases lay in between. The CDR3, as DNA: TGTGCCAGTAGTATATTCGGGGCAACTAATGAAAAACTGTTTTTT. It is translated as CASSIFGATNEKLFF.

The V gene is TRBV18, the J gene TRBJ1-1, with TRBD1 matching over 8 bases. The germline gives CDR1 KGHSH, CDR2 LQKENI. The CDR3 loop spans 13 amino acids. After removal of 2 bases from V and 10 bases from J, the junction contained 6 bases not matched to a gene. The CDR3 region is CASSPARGRRAFF. The DNA of the CDR3 is TGTGCCAGCTCACCAGCCAGGGGGCGCCGAGCTTTCTTT.

This clone was observed a handful of times. This chain uses TRBV5-1 with TRBJ1-1; D perhaps matches TRBD1 (5 bases). Trimming shortened V by 2 bases and J by 7 bases, and 9 bases separated the two germline ends. The V gene's germline CDR1 is SGHRS and CDR2 YFSETQ. The CDR3 is 12 amino acids. CDR3 DNA sequence: TGCGCCAGCAGCTTCTCCGGGGGTGAAGCTTTCTTT. Residues: CASSFSGGEAFF.

V gene TRBV5-6 combines with J gene TRBJ1-2; perhaps TRBD1 as D (6 bases). Trimming stripped 0 bases from V and 4 bases from J, with 10 bases between. The CDR3 covers 14 residues. The germline CDR1 and CDR2 sequences are SGHDT and YYEEEE. The CDR3 region is CASSLGQVIYGYTF. CDR3 in DNA: TGTGCCAGCAGCTTGGGACAGGTTATCTATGGCTACACCTTC.

This clone was counted only a few times. The V call is TRBV21-1, the J call TRBJ2-7; TRBD1, the table's D call, lacks a check against the DNA. TRBV21-1 is a pseudogene locus. CDR3 size: 18 residues. The CDR3 region is CASSKESGGLPLGYEQYF. The CDR3 DNA is TGTGCCAGCAGCAAAGAGTCAGGGGGCCTCCCTCTTGGGTACGAGCAGTACTTC.

J is TRBJ2-5 and V is TRBV15, with TRBD2 identical over 13 bases. CDR3 length equals 15 residues. V lost 7 bases and J lost 4; bases outside the gene matches: 6. Germline CDR1 is LNHNV and CDR2 is YYDKDF (reference sequence). This CDR3 is CATTQGLAGVETQYF. The CDR3 DNA reads TGTGCCACCACCCAAGGACTAGCGGGGGTAGAGACCCAGTACTTC.

In its sample, this clone was seen once. The chain carries TRBV20-1 and TRBJ1-2, with D unresolved. The germline V gene has CDR1 DFQATT and CDR2 SNEGSKA (reference sequence). The CDR3 contains 11 residues. V dropped 3 bases and J dropped 9 bases, with 11 bases sitting between them. The CDR3 DNA follows: TGCAGTGCTAGTCGGCCGCCGAGCTACACCTTC. Its protein product is CSASRPPSYTF.

The CDR3 DNA reads as TGTGCCAGCAGTTACACCATGGGGGGTAAAGAAAAACTGTTTTTT. Translating it yields CASSYTMGGKEKLFF. V usage is TRBV6-6 and J usage is TRBJ1-4, with D possibly being TRBD1 (5 bases). The CDR3 loop spans 15 amino acids. Trimming took 2 bases from V and 8 from J, leaving 15 bases between them. Per germline, CDR1 MNHNY and CDR2 SVGAGI (reference sequence).

The rearrangement links TRBV30 to TRBJ1-4; D is undetermined. This CDR3 contains 12 residues. Per germline, CDR1 GTSNPN and CDR2 SVGIG (reference sequence). Trimming removed 6 bases from V and 4 bases from J, with 9 bases in between. The CDR3 region is CACGALNEKLFF. For the CDR3, the DNA is TGTGCCTGCGGAGCGCTTAATGAAAAACTGTTTTTT.

This sequence joins TRBV6-5 and TRBJ1-2, with D possibly being TRBD1 (6 bases). From germline, CDR1 is MNHEY and CDR2 SVGAGI. Trimming stripped 6 bases from V and 2 bases from J, with 13 bases between. The CDR3 is 14 amino acids. CDR3 sequence reads: CASSPEQGNYGYTF. CDR3 coding DNA: TGTGCCAGCAGCCCCGAACAGGGAAACTATGGCTACACCTTC.

This chain uses TRBV30 with TRBJ1-5; D unresolved. V lost 3 bases to trimming and J lost 4 bases, with 10 bases between them. The CDR3 is 13 amino acids. CDR1 is GTSNPN and CDR2 is SVGIG in the germline V gene (reference sequence). The CDR3 DNA follows: TGTGCCTGGAGCCCCGCGGAGAATCAGCCCCAGCATTTT. Protein product: CAWSPAENQPQHF.

The chain links TRBV4-3 to TRBJ1-5; perhaps TRBD1 as D (6 bases). This CDR3 is 17 amino acids long. In germline, CDR1 is LGHNA, CDR2 YSLEER. V was cut by 3 bases and J by 7 bases, with 22 bases left in between. CDR3 protein: CASSQSAVGHSLQPQHF. CDR3 sequence (DNA): TGCGCCAGCAGCCAGTCGGCCGTGGGACACTCCCTACAGCCCCAGCATTTT.

The chain links TRBV5-1 to TRBJ2-5; D may be TRBD2 (6 bases). The germline V and J ends were trimmed by 2 bases and 5 bases, with 10 bases remaining between them. Germline V gene data show CDR1 as SGHRS and CDR2 as YFSETQ. The CDR3 runs 13 residues. CDR3 sequence: CASSFVSGETQYF. The CDR3 coding sequence is TGCGCCAGCAGCTTTGTTAGCGGTGAGACCCAGTACTTC.

Comment on this clone: Sequence at one end of the junction differs from germline and may be a read error. V usage is TRBV4-1 and J usage is TRBJ2-7; 7 bases are shared with TRBD2. This CDR3 is 15 amino acids long. CDR1 and CDR2 (germline): MGHRA, YSYEKL. CDR3 in DNA: TGCGCCAGCAGTCAAGTTGGGGGGGTCATATACGAGCAGTACTTC. Its translation is CASSQVGGVIYEQYF.

The V call is TRBV7-3, the J call TRBJ1-6; possibly TRBD1 for D (6 bases). V gave up 4 bases and J gave up 10 bases, with 14 bases separating them. Germline lookup yields CDR1 SGHTA and CDR2 FQGTGA. The CDR3 has 14 residues. The CDR3 region has the DNA TGTGCCAGCAGCTCGACAGGTGCTCAATCACCCCTCCACTTT. As protein: CASSSTGAQSPLHF.

The rearrangement joins TRBV6-5 to TRBJ2-2; D is unresolved. Germline assignment: CDR1 MNHEY and CDR2 SVGAGI. This CDR3 spans 14 amino acids. With 6 bases removed from V and 5 bases from J, the gap between germline ends came to 13 bases. DNA of the CDR3: TGTGCCAGCAGACACACGTCGGTAACCGGGGAGCTGTTTTTT. This translates into CASRHTSVTGELFF.

The CDR3 loop reads CAWNRPPGVYGYTF. CDR3 DNA: TGTGCCTGGAACAGACCCCCCGGAGTCTATGGCTACACCTTC. The J gene is TRBJ1-2, the V gene TRBV30, with D uncertain. V lost 4 bases, J lost 4 bases, and 16 bases lay in between. Looked up from germline, CDR1 is GTSNPN and CDR2 is SVGIG (reference sequence). The CDR3 is made up of 14 amino acids.

V usage is TRBV5-6 and J usage is TRBJ1-5; no reliable D call. The V gene lost 0 bases and the J gene lost 7 bases, with 5 bases spanning the gap. The germline V gene has CDR1 SGHDT and CDR2 YYEEEE. CDR3 length equals 12 residues. As DNA, the CDR3 is TGTGCCAGCAGCTTGGGGGTCCAGCCCCAGCATTTT. Amino acid sequence: CASSLGVQPQHF.

V is TRBV5-6 and J is TRBJ1-2; D perhaps matches TRBD1 (5 bases). Trimming took off 1 base at V and 1 base at J, with 11 bases between the two ends. Germline values: CDR1 SGHDT, CDR2 YYEEEE. The CDR3 spans 15 residues. CDR3 in amino acids: CASSLRDVGNYGYTF. The CDR3 nucleotides read TGTGCCAGCAGCTTGCGGGACGTTGGTAACTATGGCTACACCTTC.

The gene calls are TRBV16 and TRBJ1-2; TRBD1 matches at 9 bases. Germline lookup yields CDR1 KGHSY and CDR2 FQNENV. The CDR3 runs 17 residues. The ends lost 2 bases at V and 0 bases at J; junction bases unmatched: 7. CDR3 coding DNA: TGTGCCAGCAGCCAAGCCGGGACAGGGACAACTAACTATGGCTACACCTTC. Its protein product is CASSQAGTGTTNYGYTF.

The chain is built from TRBV5-4 and TRBJ2-5, with 8 bases aligning to TRBD1. Per the germline V gene, CDR1 is SGHNT and CDR2 is YYREEE (reference sequence). This CDR3 comprises 15 residues. The V segment lost 4 bases and the J segment 5 bases; nucleotides outside the gene matches: 10. CDR3 protein: CASSLTGTGIETQYF. The CDR3 DNA follows: TGTGCCAGCAGCCTCACCGGGACAGGTATTGAGACCCAGTACTTC. The full variable domain, with the rest looked up from reference TRBV5-4 and TRBJ2-5, is ETGVTQSPTHLIKTRGQQVTLRCSSQSGHNTVSWYQQALGQGPQFIFQYYREEENGRGNFPPRFSGLQFPNYSSELNVNALELDDSALYLCASSLTGTGIETQYFGPGTRLLVL.

The CDR3: CASSYSTGTGETQYF. CDR3 bases: TGTGCCAGCAGTTATTCCACAGGGACGGGAGAGACCCAGTACTTC. The chain uses TRBV6-5 and TRBJ2-5; TRBD1 is a possible D gene (6 bases). Germline V gene data show CDR1 as MNHEY and CDR2 as SVGAGI. This CDR3 is 15 amino acids long. The V and J ends lost 3 bases and 4 bases respectively, with 15 bases between them.